Below are 27 T cell receptor beta chains sequenced from a single sample in a study of beta chain features in type 1 diabetes. TCRB transcripts that were expressed got sequenced, as all of the isolated RNA had been reverse transcribed. The protocol was immunoSEQ multiplex PCR, while the TCRdb copy is restricted to in-frame clones and leaves out a portion. Among 550,000 to 850,000 clones, over 10% were seen once, and the ten largest hold 0.022%. No antigen has been identified for these receptors. Study results and caveats: TCRB CDR3s were moderately but significantly shorter in Type 1 diabetes patients in all four CD4+ subsets.

Sequencing used naive CD4+ T cells from blood. These receptor sequences come from a young man with type 1 diabetes.

The rearrangement links TRBV2 to TRBJ1-5; the D gene is possibly TRBD1 (5 bases). Trimming took 6 bases from V and 11 from J, leaving 23 bases between them. Germline values: CDR1 SNHLY, CDR2 FYNNEI. The CDR3 covers 15 residues. The CDR3 sequence: CASRFSGAGVVAQHF. Written as DNA, the CDR3 is TGTGCCAGCAGGTTTTCAGGAGCGGGGGTGGTAGCCCAGCATTTT.

In this sample, this clone turned up a few times. This chain connects TRBV29-1 to TRBJ2-5, with TRBD2 identical over 7 bases. The CDR3 length is 12 residues. The germline CDR1 and CDR2 sequences are SQVTM and ANQGSEA. Losses at the gene ends were 0 bases for V and 5 bases for J; bases not matched to a gene: 0. The CDR3 loop is CSVEEGGETQYF. CDR3 bases: TGCAGCGTTGAAGAGGGGGGGGAGACCCAGTACTTC.

This clone has only a few counts. J is TRBJ2-2 and V is TRBV5-1; maybe TRBD2 (6 bases). This CDR3 is 16 amino acids long. Germline assignment: CDR1 SGHRS and CDR2 YFSETQ. V was cut by 0 bases and J by 1 base, with 10 bases left in between. CDR3 protein: CASSLVAAQNTGELFF. The CDR3 bases are TGCGCCAGCAGCTTGGTAGCGGCGCAGAACACCGGGGAGCTGTTTTTT.

This clone came up a few times. V and J are TRBV19 and TRBJ1-1; perhaps TRBD1 as D (6 bases). The CDR3 is 13 amino acids. The germline CDR1 and CDR2 sequences are LNHDA and SQIVND (reference sequence). V lost 10 bases, J lost 1 base, and 13 bases lay in between. DNA for the CDR3: TGTGCCACTACAGGGACGGGGAACACTGAAGCTTTCTTT. Translation gives CATTGTGNTEAFF.

The chain couples TRBV5-1 to TRBJ1-2; no firm D call. The CDR3 consists of 15 residues. Germline CDR1 is SGHRS and CDR2 is YFSETQ. The ends were cut back, 4 bases at V and 5 bases at J, with 18 bases in the middle. CDR3 coding DNA: TGCGCCAGCAGCCCCGAAGGCCCGAGAGTATATGGCTACACCTTC. Its protein is CASSPEGPRVYGYTF. The variable domain in full, completed from reference TRBV5-1 and TRBJ1-2, reads KAGVTQTPRYLIKTRGQQVTLSCSPISGHRSVSWYQQTPGQGLQFLFEYFSETQRNKGNFPGRFSGRQFSNSRSEMNVSTLELGDSALYLCASSPEGPRVYGYTFGSGTRLTVV.

The chain joins TRBV6-1 to TRBJ1-2, with D possibly TRBD1 on 5 matching bases. The CDR3 runs to 15 residues. Trimming stripped 3 bases from V and 8 bases from J, with 19 bases between. Germline V gene sequence: CDR1 MNHNS, CDR2 SASEGT. CDR3 sequence: CASSDPGGDRLGYTF. The CDR3 region has the DNA TGTGCCAGCAGTGACCCCGGAGGGGACCGGTTGGGCTACACCTTC.

The J gene is TRBJ2-1, the V gene TRBV4-1; 10 positions match TRBD2. This CDR3 has 20 amino acids. The V gene end was trimmed by 2 bases and the J gene end by 0 bases; junction bases not matched to a gene: 13. In germline, CDR1 is MGHRA, CDR2 YSYEKL. Written as DNA, the CDR3 is TGCGCCAGCAGCCAATGGGCTAGCGGGGGCCCTATGAGCTCCTACAATGAGCAGTTCTTC. Protein sequence: CASSQWASGGPMSSYNEQFF.

This clone has only a few counts. The chain has TRBV28 and TRBJ1-4, with D maybe TRBD1 (6 bases). V gave up 7 bases and J gave up 0 bases, with 15 bases separating them. Germline CDR1 is MDHEN and CDR2 is SYDVKM. The CDR3 has 16 amino acids. The CDR3: CASTFWTAPTNEKLFF. The CDR3 DNA sequence: TGTGCCAGCACTTTTTGGACAGCCCCAACTAATGAAAAACTGTTTTTT.

The sample holds a few counts of this clone. This sequence joins TRBV7-3 and TRBJ2-7; D possibly matches TRBD1 or TRBD2 (6 bases each). Germline loops: CDR1 SGHTA, CDR2 FQGTGA. V lost 3 bases to trimming and J lost 2 bases, with 14 bases between them. CDR3 length: 15 residues. The chain's CDR3 is CASSFSRGEPYEQYF. CDR3 sequence (DNA): TGTGCCAGCAGCTTCTCAAGGGGGGAGCCCTACGAGCAGTACTTC.

This clone was found once. The chain combines TRBV10-3 with TRBJ2-7, with D maybe TRBD1 (7 bases). Deletions cut 4 bases from V and 0 bases from J, with 16 bases between. Per the germline V gene, CDR1 is ENHRY and CDR2 is SYGVKD. The CDR3 has 16 amino acids. The CDR3 DNA follows: TGTGCCATCAGTGTAGGGCCAGGGGGAGGCTCCTACGAGCAGTACTTC. This gives the protein CAISVGPGGGSYEQYF.

This clone was counted between two and nine times. This chain uses TRBV6-6 with TRBJ2-1; unclear D gene. CDR3 length equals 15 residues. Trimming removed 6 bases at V and 5 bases at J, with 17 bases between. CDR1 and CDR2 (germline): MNHNY, SVGAGI (reference sequence). The CDR3 here is CASSDARVLNNEQFF. In DNA form, the CDR3 reads TGTGCCAGCAGCGACGCCCGGGTTTTAAACAATGAGCAGTTCTTC.

About this clone: This specimen includes other DNA sequences encoding the same CDR3. This rearrangement joins TRBV28 to TRBJ2-2; TRBD1 matches at 10 bases. This CDR3 region has 14 residues. The ends lost 3 bases at V and 6 bases at J; junction bases unmatched: 1. CDR1 is MDHEN, CDR2 SYDVKM, per germline. CDR3 region: CASSLGQGSGELFF. The DNA for the CDR3 is TGTGCCAGCAGTTTGGGACAGGGGTCCGGGGAGCTGTTTTTT.

The sample holds a few counts of this clone. The chain uses TRBV4-2 and TRBJ2-2; no clear D. This CDR3 is built from 13 residues. Germline lookup yields CDR1 LGHNA and CDR2 YNFKEQ. V lost 1 base and J 6 bases, leaving 6 bases between the germline ends. In nucleotides, the CDR3 is TGTGCCAGCAGCCAAGGTGCCGCCGGGGAGCTGTTTTTT. As protein: CASSQGAAGELFF.

The genes are TRBV6-5 and TRBJ2-3, with TRBD2 matching 8 bases. J was trimmed by 5 bases and V by 4 bases; bases with no gene match: 5. The CDR3 loop spans 14 amino acids. The germline gives CDR1 MNHEY, CDR2 SVGAGI. CDR3 amino acids: CASSLSGGGDTQYF. The DNA of the CDR3 is TGTGCCAGCAGTTTAAGCGGGGGTGGAGATACGCAGTATTTT.

This rearrangement joins TRBV7-9 to TRBJ1-2; 7 bases align to TRBD1. Germline CDR1 and CDR2: SEHNR and FQNEAQ (reference sequence). V lost 4 bases, J lost 5 bases, and 13 bases stayed unmatched. This CDR3 has 16 amino acids. This CDR3 reads CASSYRGQETPYGYTF. Written as DNA, the CDR3 is TGTGCCAGCAGCTACCGAGGACAGGAGACTCCTTATGGCTACACCTTC.

This clone has a handful of counts. The rearrangement links TRBV19 to TRBJ2-3, with TRBD1 matching 10 bases. The V gene end was trimmed by 6 bases and the J gene end by 1 base; junction bases not matched to a gene: 4. Germline V gene lookup returns CDR1 LNHDA and CDR2 SQIVND (reference sequence). The CDR3 contains 15 residues. The CDR3 region is CASSSGTGGTDTQYF. In nucleotides, the CDR3 is TGTGCCAGTAGCTCCGGGACAGGGGGCACAGATACGCAGTATTTT.

The V gene is TRBV6-5, the J gene TRBJ1-1; D not certain. The CDR3 consists of 12 residues. Trimming took 4 bases from V and 7 from J, leaving 10 bases between them. Looked up from germline, CDR1 is MNHEY and CDR2 is SVGAGI. CDR3 DNA: TGTGCCAGCAGTTCAAGGGTGGGTGAAGCTTTCTTT. Translating it yields CASSSRVGEAFF.

In this sample, this clone turned up a few times. The genes are TRBV29-1 and TRBJ2-1; D possibly corresponds to TRBD2 (5 bases). The V gene lost 6 bases and the J gene lost 0 bases, with 15 bases spanning the gap. Per germline, CDR1 SQVTM and CDR2 ANQGSEA. The CDR3 runs to 15 residues. The CDR3 sequence: CSVKLDSSSYNEQFF. CDR3 nucleotides: TGCAGCGTGAAACTAGACTCTAGCTCCTACAATGAGCAGTTCTTC.

This sequence joins TRBV11-3 and TRBJ1-1; TRBD1 might be the D (5 bases). Trimming removed 9 bases at V and 1 base at J, with 12 bases between. Per germline, CDR1 SGHNT and CDR2 YENEEA. This CDR3 has 13 residues. The CDR3 spells CASGGVRNTEAFF. CDR3 sequence (DNA): TGTGCCAGTGGAGGGGTGAGGAACACTGAAGCTTTCTTT. Based on the CDR3 plus reference TRBV11-3 and TRBJ1-1, the full variable domain is EAGVVQSPRYKIIEKKQPVAFWCNPISGHNTLYWYLQNLGQGPELLIRYENEEAVDDSQLPKDRFSAERLKGVDSTLKIQPAELGDSAVYLCASGGVRNTEAFFGQGTRLTVV.

This clone was seen only a few times. V usage is TRBV4-1 and J usage is TRBJ2-7; D is possibly TRBD1 or TRBD2 (7 bases each). This CDR3 is 13 amino acids long. The germline gives CDR1 MGHRA, CDR2 YSYEKL. Between the trimmed V and J ends, which lost 11 bases and 4 bases, there was a span of 18 bases. The CDR3 DNA reads as TGCGCCGTTGGCAGGGGGGGCGAATACGAGCAGTACTTC. Protein: CAVGRGGEYEQYF.

This clone was seen only a few times. The rearrangement links TRBV2 to TRBJ1-1; 7 bases fit TRBD1. Trimming removed 5 bases from V and 4 bases from J; junction bases left unmatched: 7. Germline loops: CDR1 SNHLY, CDR2 FYNNEI. This CDR3 has 14 residues. CDR3 loop: CASSSTGVGTEAFF. CDR3 DNA sequence: TGTGCCAGCAGTAGTACAGGGGTGGGCACTGAAGCTTTCTTT.

V is TRBV29-1 and J is TRBJ2-7; no definite D call. The CDR3 has 13 amino acids. Trimming stripped 0 bases from V and 3 bases from J, with 9 bases between. Germline V gives CDR1 SQVTM, CDR2 ANQGSEA. The CDR3 sequence is CSVEEPTVYEQYF. The CDR3 region has the DNA TGCAGCGTTGAAGAACCGACGGTCTACGAGCAGTACTTC.

The chain combines TRBV6-5 with TRBJ1-1; no definite D call. Deletions cut 9 bases from V and 1 base from J, with 6 bases between. This CDR3 comprises 11 residues. Germline V gene data show CDR1 as MNHEY and CDR2 as SVGAGI. The chain's CDR3 is CASAQNTEAFF. The CDR3 coding sequence is TGTGCCAGTGCCCAGAACACTGAAGCTTTCTTT.

The chain joins TRBV30 to TRBJ1-1, with D possibly TRBD1 on 5 matching bases. Germline CDR1 and CDR2: GTSNPN and SVGIG (reference sequence). V lost 4 bases to trimming and J lost 4 bases, with 13 bases between them. The CDR3 extends over 13 amino acids. The CDR3 nucleotides read TGTGCCTGGAAGCCCAGGGAAGGCACTGAAGCTTTCTTT. The encoded protein is CAWKPREGTEAFF.

This rearrangement joins TRBV30 to TRBJ2-7; D is ambiguous. The germline gives CDR1 GTSNPN, CDR2 SVGIG (reference sequence). V was cut by 8 bases and J by 3 bases, with 17 bases left in between. This CDR3 region has 13 residues. The CDR3 DNA follows: TGTGCCCAATCCCTCCACCCGGGCTACGAGCAGTACTTC. It yields the protein CAQSLHPGYEQYF.

This clone was picked up a small number of times. The rearrangement links TRBV9 to TRBJ2-1; D is ambiguous. The germline V gene encodes CDR1 SGDLS and CDR2 YYNGEE. This CDR3 is 14 amino acids long. V dropped 0 bases and J dropped 4 bases, with 8 bases sitting between them. The CDR3 DNA reads as TGTGCCAGCAGCGTAGCAATGGGATACAATGAGCAGTTCTTC. It yields the protein CASSVAMGYNEQFF.

This clone has a handful of counts. The chain joins TRBV7-9 to TRBJ1-1, with 9 bases aligning to TRBD1. CDR1 is SEHNR and CDR2 is FQNEAQ in the germline V gene (reference sequence). CDR3 size: 16 residues. After removal of 7 bases from V and 2 bases from J, the junction contained 11 bases not matched to a gene. The CDR3 DNA reads TGTGCCAGCACCCAGTCCCGGGACAGGGCAAACACTGAAGCTTTCTTT. This codes for CASTQSRDRANTEAFF.